The sequence of this T cell receptor beta chain was determined in a study of T cell repertoires in cytomegalovirus infection. This clonotype was observed a handful of times. Its target is unknown. General study results and limits: There were HLA-C-restricted CMV-specific TCR beta clonotypes dominating the ex vivo response.

TCRdb processed the reads anew with MiXCR; each CDR3 protein has one entry. Here the sample spans about 260,000 distinct CDR3 sequences, 12% to 15% being singletons. Germline CDR1 reads MGHDK; CDR2 reads SYGVNS. The CDR3 runs to 14 residues. V lost 2 bases, J lost 8 bases, and 13 bases lay in between. The genes are TRBV25-1 and TRBJ2-1; D not certain. This TCR came from a human donor in good health (CMV status not recorded). Some clones in this sample may be carry-over from other donors' samples. Sequencing was performed on PBMCs. CDR3 loop: CASSEMVRAYEQFF. CDR3 nucleotide sequence: TGTGCCAGCAGTGAAATGGTCCGGGCCTATGAGCAGTTCTTC.